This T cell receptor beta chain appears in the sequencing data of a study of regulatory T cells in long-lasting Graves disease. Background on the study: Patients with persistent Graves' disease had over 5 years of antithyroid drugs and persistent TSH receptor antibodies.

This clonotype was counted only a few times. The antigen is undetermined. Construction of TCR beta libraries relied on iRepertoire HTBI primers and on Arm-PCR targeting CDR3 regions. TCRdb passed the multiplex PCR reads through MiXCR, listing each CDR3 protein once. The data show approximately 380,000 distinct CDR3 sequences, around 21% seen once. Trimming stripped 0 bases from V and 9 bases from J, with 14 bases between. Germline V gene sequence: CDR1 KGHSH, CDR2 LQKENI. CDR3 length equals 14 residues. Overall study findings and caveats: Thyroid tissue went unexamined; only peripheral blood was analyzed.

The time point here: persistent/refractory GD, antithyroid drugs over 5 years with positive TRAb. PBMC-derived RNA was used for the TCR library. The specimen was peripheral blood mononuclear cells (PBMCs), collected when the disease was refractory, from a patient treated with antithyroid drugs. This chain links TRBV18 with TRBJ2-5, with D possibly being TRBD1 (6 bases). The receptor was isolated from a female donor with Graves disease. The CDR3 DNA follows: TGTGCCAGCTCACCACCGGGACACCTTGAGGCCCAGTACTTC. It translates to CASSPPGHLEAQYF.